What follows are 5 T cell receptor beta chains derived from one specimen sequenced in a study of T-cell memory formation after mild COVID-19. TCRdb ran MiXCR on the 5' RACE reads and lists one entry per CDR3 protein. Found here are 100,000 to 140,000 distinct CDR3 sequences, around 15% of them singletons; the top ten hold about 39%. The specimen sequenced was PBMCs or a T cell subset sorted from them (not recorded which). These receptor sequences come from a man aged 18 to 30 who had mild COVID-19 (a few samples of this study predate the infection). Cell type and time point are not known.

This chain uses TRBV6-6 with TRBJ2-1; tentative D call: TRBD1 (6 bases). V gave up 6 bases and J gave up 4 bases, with 13 bases separating them. Germline V gives CDR1 MNHNY, CDR2 SVGAGI (reference sequence). The CDR3 runs 14 residues. The CDR3 sequence is CASRPSGQYNEQFF. CDR3 bases: TGTGCCAGCAGGCCGTCCGGACAGTACAATGAGCAGTTCTTC.

This chain uses TRBV12-3 or TRBV12-4 with TRBJ2-5; 7 positions agree with TRBD2. The CDR3 runs to 14 residues. The junction had 7 bases not matched to a gene; V was cut back by 6 bases and J by 3 bases. The CDR3 spells CASSTLAREETQYF. CDR3 sequence (DNA): TGTGCCAGCAGCACACTAGCGCGTGAAGAGACCCAGTACTTC.

This clonotype was seen a handful of times. This rearrangement joins TRBV7-8 to TRBJ2-7; D gene uncertain. V shed 5 bases and J shed 3 bases, with 17 bases lying between them. The CDR3 covers 15 residues. Germline V lookup: CDR1 SGHVS, CDR2 FQNEAQ. DNA for the CDR3: TGTGCCAGCAGCATAGATAATAGCCTAGGCTACGAGCAGTACGTC. This translates into CASSIDNSLGYEQYV.

The chain uses TRBV7-9 and TRBJ2-1; D is unclear. Trimming pared 3 bases from V and 6 bases from J, leaving 9 bases between. The CDR3 sequence is 13 residues long. Looked up from germline, CDR1 is SEHNR and CDR2 is FQNEAQ (reference sequence). CDR3 region: CASSFTTFNEQFF. CDR3 in DNA: TGTGCCAGCAGCTTTACGACTTTCAATGAGCAGTTCTTC.

The V and J genes are TRBV2 and TRBJ2-2; D is undetermined. Per the germline V gene, CDR1 is SNHLY and CDR2 is FYNNEI. Trimming stripped 2 bases from V and 4 bases from J, with 5 bases between. This CDR3 has 13 amino acids. In nucleotides, the CDR3 is TGTGCCAGCAGTGAATCCCCCACCGGGGAGCTGTTTTTT. Translation: CASSESPTGELFF.